These 13 T cell receptor beta chains originate from one sample sequenced in a study of blood T cell repertoires in COVID-19. Assay used: immunoSEQ multiplex PCR; TCRdb lists only in-frame clones, some missing. The sample yields 150,000 or so clones, 80% to 90% seen once. The sequenced sample consisted of peripheral blood. The source of these receptors is a man between 60 and 75 years old with acute or convalescent COVID-19.

This rearrangement joins TRBV29-1 to TRBJ2-3; 8 nucleotides agree with TRBD1. V lost 5 bases to trimming and J lost 5 bases; unmatched junction nucleotides: 0. Germline CDR1 is SQVTM and CDR2 is ANQGSEA. The CDR3 length is 11 residues. This CDR3 is CSVTGGDTQYF. The CDR3 DNA reads as TGCAGCGTTACAGGGGGAGATACGCAGTATTTT.

The J gene is TRBJ2-1, the V gene TRBV19; TRBD1 matches at 10 bases. CDR1 LNHDA and CDR2 SQIVND come from the germline V gene (reference sequence). This CDR3 is 16 amino acids long. Trimming at V came to 4 bases and at J to 5 bases, leaving 8 bases not matched to a gene. CDR3: CASSSNPGQGNNEQFF. The CDR3 coding sequence is TGTGCCAGTAGTAGTAATCCGGGACAGGGGAACAATGAGCAGTTCTTC.

The chain employs TRBV28 and TRBJ2-5; D is unresolved. The CDR3 length is 13 residues. V lost 6 bases, J lost 4 bases, and 12 bases lay in between. CDR1 is MDHEN and CDR2 is SYDVKM in the germline V gene. Written as DNA, the CDR3 is TGTGCCAGCAGGGTTAGCTCCCGAGAGACCCAGTACTTC. Its protein product is CASRVSSRETQYF.

This chain joins TRBV6-5 and TRBJ2-5; 9 bases are a match to TRBD2. The CDR3 covers 13 residues. Trimming cost V 4 bases and J 4 bases; bases outside gene matches: 1. Per germline, CDR1 MNHEY and CDR2 SVGAGI. The CDR3 coding sequence is TGTGCCAGCAGTTTAGCGGGAGTAGAGACCCAGTACTTC. Translated, it gives CASSLAGVETQYF.

The genes are TRBV6-6 and TRBJ2-1; 12 nucleotides match TRBD2. The V gene's germline CDR1 is MNHNY and CDR2 SVGAGI (reference sequence). The CDR3 runs to 16 residues. Losses at the gene ends were 6 bases for V and 8 bases for J; bases not matched to a gene: 11. DNA of the CDR3: TGTGCCAGCAGGCCCTCCGGGACTAGCGGGTTGGATGAGCAGTTCTTC. Its translation is CASRPSGTSGLDEQFF.

The J gene is TRBJ1-3, the V gene TRBV6-1; 8 nucleotides line up with TRBD1. Germline V gene data show CDR1 as MNHNS and CDR2 as SASEGT. Germline trimming cut 2 bases from V and 8 bases from J; bases unmatched to any gene: 5. The CDR3 runs 14 residues. DNA of the CDR3: TGTGCCAGCAGTGAACAGGGGGCAAGTTACACCATATATTTT. Its protein is CASSEQGASYTIYF.

V usage is TRBV7-2 and J usage is TRBJ2-1; TRBD2 aligns across 10 bases. CDR1 is SGHTA, CDR2 FQGNSA, per germline. The CDR3 covers 16 residues. J gave up 3 bases and V 6 bases, and 8 bases lay outside the gene matches. The CDR3 coding sequence is TGTGCCAGCAGACTAACCGGGACTAGCGTCTACAATGAGCAGTTCTTC. Protein: CASRLTGTSVYNEQFF.

The rearrangement uses TRBV2 and TRBJ2-2; 8 bases line up with TRBD2. There are 13 residues in the CDR3. Trimming took 5 bases from V and 6 from J; bases not matched to a gene: 2. The germline gives CDR1 SNHLY, CDR2 FYNNEI. Here the CDR3 DNA reads TGTGCCAGCAGTAGGCGGGAGGCCGGGGAGCTGTTTTTT. This sequence encodes CASSRREAGELFF.

The DNA for the CDR3 is TGTGCCAGCAGCTATGGCGGGAACAATGAGCAGTTCTTC. This codes for CASSYGGNNEQFF. The chain is built from TRBV11-1 and TRBJ2-1, with D possibly matching TRBD2 (6 bases). Germline values: CDR1 SGHAT, CDR2 FQDESV (reference sequence). The V end lost 4 bases, the J end lost 5 bases, and 9 bases lay between the germline ends. The CDR3 totals 13 residues.

The J gene is TRBJ2-1, the V gene TRBV27; TRBD1 agrees at 9 bases. The CDR3 totals 15 residues. Per the germline V gene, CDR1 is MNHEY and CDR2 is SMNVEV (reference sequence). The V segment lost 4 bases and the J segment 2 bases; nucleotides outside the gene matches: 3. CDR3 sequence reads: CASSSRQGAYNEQFF. The CDR3 nucleotides are TGTGCCAGCAGTTCCAGACAGGGGGCCTACAATGAGCAGTTCTTC.

The chain couples TRBV28 to TRBJ2-1; 15 nucleotides line up with TRBD2. Trimming took 3 bases from V and 12 from J; bases not matched to a gene: 6. The germline gives CDR1 MDHEN, CDR2 SYDVKM. CDR3 length equals 15 residues. The CDR3 bases are TGTGCCAGCAGTTTGGGACTAGCGGGAGGTTACGGGCAGTTCTTC. It specifies CASSLGLAGGYGQFF.

This clone showed up just a few times. The CDR3 DNA reads TGTGCCACCAGCAGAGATCCAGGGGGCAACACCGGGGAGCTGTTTTTT. This translates into CATSRDPGGNTGELFF. V gene TRBV15 combines with J gene TRBJ2-2; TRBD1 matches at 8 bases. With 0 bases clipped from V and 2 bases from J, the junction kept 2 bases outside the gene matches. CDR3 length equals 16 residues. The germline CDR1 and CDR2 sequences are LNHNV and YYDKDF (reference sequence).

The chain is built from TRBV25-1 and TRBJ1-2; D is unclear. This CDR3 is built from 12 residues. Per the germline V gene, CDR1 is MGHDK and CDR2 is SYGVNS. The V end lost 8 bases, the J end lost 4 bases, and 11 bases lay between the germline ends. The DNA of the CDR3 is TGTGCCAGCTATTTCAGTCCCTATGGCTACACCTTC. This translates into CASYFSPYGYTF.